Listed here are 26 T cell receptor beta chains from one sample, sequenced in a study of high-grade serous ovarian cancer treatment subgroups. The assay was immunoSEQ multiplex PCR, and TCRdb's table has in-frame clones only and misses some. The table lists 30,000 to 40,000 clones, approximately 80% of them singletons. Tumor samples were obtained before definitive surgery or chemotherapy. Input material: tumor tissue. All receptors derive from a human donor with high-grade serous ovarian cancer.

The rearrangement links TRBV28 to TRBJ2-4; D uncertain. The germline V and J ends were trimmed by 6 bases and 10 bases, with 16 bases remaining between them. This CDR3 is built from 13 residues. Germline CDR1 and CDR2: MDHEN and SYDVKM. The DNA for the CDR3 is TGTGCCAGCAGCTCAACTACTTTGAGGATTCAGTACTTC. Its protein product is CASSSTTLRIQYF.

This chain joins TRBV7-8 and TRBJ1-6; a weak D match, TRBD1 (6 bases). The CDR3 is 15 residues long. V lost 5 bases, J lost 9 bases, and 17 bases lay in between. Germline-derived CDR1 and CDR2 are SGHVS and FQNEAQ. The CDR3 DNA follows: TGTGCCAGCAGCCTACTACAGGGCCCGAGTTCACCCCTCCACTTT. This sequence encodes CASSLLQGPSSPLHF. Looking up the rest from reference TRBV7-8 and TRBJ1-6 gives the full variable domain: GAGVSQSPRYKVAKRGQDVALRCDPISGHVSLFWYQQALGQGPEFLTYFQNEAQLDKSGLPSDRFFAERPEGSVSTLKIQRTQQEDSAVYLCASSLLQGPSSPLHFGNGTRLTVT.

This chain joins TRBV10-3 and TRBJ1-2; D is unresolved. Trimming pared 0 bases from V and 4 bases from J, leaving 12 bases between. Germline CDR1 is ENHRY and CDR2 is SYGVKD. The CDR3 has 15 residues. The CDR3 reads CAISESSAYSYGYTF. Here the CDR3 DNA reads TGTGCCATCAGTGAGTCGAGCGCGTATAGCTATGGCTACACCTTC.

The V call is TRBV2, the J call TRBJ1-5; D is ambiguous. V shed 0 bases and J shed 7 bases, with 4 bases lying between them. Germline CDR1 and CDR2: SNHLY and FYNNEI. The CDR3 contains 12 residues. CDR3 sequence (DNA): TGTGCCAGCAGTGAAGCGCGACAGCCCCAGCATTTT. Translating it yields CASSEARQPQHF.

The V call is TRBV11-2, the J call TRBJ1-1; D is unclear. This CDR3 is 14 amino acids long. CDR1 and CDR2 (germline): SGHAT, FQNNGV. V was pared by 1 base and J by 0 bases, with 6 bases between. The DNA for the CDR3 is TGTGCCAGCAGCTTAGGCGGAATGAACACTGAAGCTTTCTTT. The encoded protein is CASSLGGMNTEAFF.

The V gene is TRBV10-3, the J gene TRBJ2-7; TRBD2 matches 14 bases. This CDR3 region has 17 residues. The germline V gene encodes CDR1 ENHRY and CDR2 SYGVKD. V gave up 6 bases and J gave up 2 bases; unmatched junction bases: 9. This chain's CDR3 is CAISPTSGRGSTYEQYF. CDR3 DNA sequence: TGTGCCATCAGCCCGACTAGCGGGAGGGGTAGTACCTACGAGCAGTACTTC.

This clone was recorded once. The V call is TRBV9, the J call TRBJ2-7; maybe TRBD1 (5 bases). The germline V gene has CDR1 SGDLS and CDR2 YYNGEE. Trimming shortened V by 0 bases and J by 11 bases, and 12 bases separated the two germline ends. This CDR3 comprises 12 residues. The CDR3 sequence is CASSVDRLHEYF. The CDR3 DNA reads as TGTGCCAGCAGCGTAGACAGGCTCCATGAGTACTTC.

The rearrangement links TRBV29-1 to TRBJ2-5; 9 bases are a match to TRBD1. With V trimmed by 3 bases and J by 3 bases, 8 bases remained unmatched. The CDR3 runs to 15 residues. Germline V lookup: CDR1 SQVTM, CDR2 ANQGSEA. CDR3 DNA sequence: TGCAGCGTTGATGCCGGGACAGGGCTGGAAGAGACCCAGTACTTC. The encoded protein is CSVDAGTGLEETQYF.

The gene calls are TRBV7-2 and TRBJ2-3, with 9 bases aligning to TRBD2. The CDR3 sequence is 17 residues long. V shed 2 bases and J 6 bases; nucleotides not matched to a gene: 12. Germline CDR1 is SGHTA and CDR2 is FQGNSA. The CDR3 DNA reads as TGTGCCAGCAGCTTATTCGTAGCGGGAGCCGCGGGGGATACGCAGTATTTT. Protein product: CASSLFVAGAAGDTQYF.

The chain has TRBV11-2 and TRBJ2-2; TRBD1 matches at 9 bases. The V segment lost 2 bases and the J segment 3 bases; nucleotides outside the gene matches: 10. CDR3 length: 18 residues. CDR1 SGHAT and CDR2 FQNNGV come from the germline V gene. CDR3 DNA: TGTGCCAGCAGCTTATCTCCGGGACAGGGTGTTTACACCGGGGAGCTGTTTTTT. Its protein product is CASSLSPGQGVYTGELFF.

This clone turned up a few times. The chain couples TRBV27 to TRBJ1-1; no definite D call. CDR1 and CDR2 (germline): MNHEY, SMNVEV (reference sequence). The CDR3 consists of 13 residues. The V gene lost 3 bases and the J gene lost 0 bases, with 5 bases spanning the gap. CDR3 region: CASSFSVNTEAFF. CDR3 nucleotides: TGTGCCAGCAGTTTTTCGGTGAACACTGAAGCTTTCTTT.

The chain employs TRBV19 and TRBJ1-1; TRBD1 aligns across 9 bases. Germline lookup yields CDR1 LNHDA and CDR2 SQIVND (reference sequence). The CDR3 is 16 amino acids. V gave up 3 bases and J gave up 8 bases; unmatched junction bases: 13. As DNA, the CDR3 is TGTGCCAGTAGTATGACCCGGGACAGGGAGCTAAGAGAAGCTTTCTTT. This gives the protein CASSMTRDRELREAFF.

CDR3 amino acids: CASSQEPRASGGKLFF. CDR3 coding DNA: TGCGCCAGCAGCCAAGAGCCACGGGCTAGTGGGGGAAAACTGTTTTTT. The V and J genes are TRBV4-3 and TRBJ1-4, with D possibly matching TRBD1 (5 bases). The CDR3 length is 16 residues. CDR1 and CDR2 from the germline V gene are LGHNA and YSLEER. V lost 0 bases, J lost 10 bases, and 18 bases lay in between.

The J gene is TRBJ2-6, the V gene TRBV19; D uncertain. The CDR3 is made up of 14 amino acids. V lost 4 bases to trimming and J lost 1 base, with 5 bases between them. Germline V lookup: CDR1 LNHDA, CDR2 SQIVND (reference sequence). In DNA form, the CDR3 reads TGTGCCAGTAGTAGGTATTCTGGGGCCAACGTCCTGACTTTC. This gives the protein CASSRYSGANVLTF. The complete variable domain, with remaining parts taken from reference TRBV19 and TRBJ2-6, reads DGGITQSPKYLFRKEGQNVTLSCEQNLNHDAMYWYRQDPGQGLRLIYYSQIVNDFQKGDIAEGYSVSREKKESFPLTVTSAQKNPTAFYLCASSRYSGANVLTFGAGSRLTVL.

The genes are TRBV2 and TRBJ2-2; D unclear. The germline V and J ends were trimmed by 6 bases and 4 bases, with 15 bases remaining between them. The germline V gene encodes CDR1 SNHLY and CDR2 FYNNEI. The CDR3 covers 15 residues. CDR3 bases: TGTGCCAGCAGCTATACTCCGGGCTCCACCGGGGAGCTGTTTTTT. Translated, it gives CASSYTPGSTGELFF.

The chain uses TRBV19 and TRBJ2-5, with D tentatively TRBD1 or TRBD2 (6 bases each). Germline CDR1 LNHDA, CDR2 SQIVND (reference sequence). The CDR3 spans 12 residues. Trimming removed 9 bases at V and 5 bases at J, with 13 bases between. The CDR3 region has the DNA TGTGCCAGCGCAGGGGACTGGGAGACCCAGTACTTC. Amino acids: CASAGDWETQYF.

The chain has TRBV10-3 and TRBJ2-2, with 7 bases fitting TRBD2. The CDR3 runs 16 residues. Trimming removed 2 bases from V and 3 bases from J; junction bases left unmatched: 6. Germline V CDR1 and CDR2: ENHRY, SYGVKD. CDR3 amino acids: CAISERAGADTGELFF. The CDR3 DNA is TGTGCCATCAGTGAGAGGGCGGGAGCGGACACCGGGGAGCTGTTTTTT.

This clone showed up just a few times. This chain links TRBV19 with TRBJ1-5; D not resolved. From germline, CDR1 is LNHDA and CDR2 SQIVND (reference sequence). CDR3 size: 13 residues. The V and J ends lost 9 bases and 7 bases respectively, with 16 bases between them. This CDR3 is CASAPGPEQPQHF. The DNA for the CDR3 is TGTGCCAGCGCCCCAGGCCCAGAACAGCCCCAGCATTTT.

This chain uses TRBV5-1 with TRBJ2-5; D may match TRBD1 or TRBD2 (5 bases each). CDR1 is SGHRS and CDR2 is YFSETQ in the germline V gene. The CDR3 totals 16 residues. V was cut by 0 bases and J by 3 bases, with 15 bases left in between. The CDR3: CASSLALGPGKETQYF. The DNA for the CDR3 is TGCGCCAGCAGCTTGGCCCTGGGGCCCGGGAAAGAGACCCAGTACTTC. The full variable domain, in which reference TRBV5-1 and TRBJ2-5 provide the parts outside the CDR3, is KAGVTQTPRYLIKTRGQQVTLSCSPISGHRSVSWYQQTPGQGLQFLFEYFSETQRNKGNFPGRFSGRQFSNSRSEMNVSTLELGDSALYLCASSLALGPGKETQYFGPGTRLLVL.

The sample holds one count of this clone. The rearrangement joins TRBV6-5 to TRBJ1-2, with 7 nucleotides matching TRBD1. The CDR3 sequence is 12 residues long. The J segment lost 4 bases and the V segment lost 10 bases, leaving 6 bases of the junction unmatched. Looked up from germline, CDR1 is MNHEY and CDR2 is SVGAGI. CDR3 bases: TGTGCCACTAGACAGGGACGCTATGGCTACACCTTC. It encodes CATRQGRYGYTF.

The CDR3 DNA sequence: TGTGCCAGCAGTCGGGGGGCAGTCCTGGATTTCAATGAGCAGTTCTTC. It codes for CASSRGAVLDFNEQFF. The chain combines TRBV27 with TRBJ2-1; TRBD2 might be the D (7 bases). The CDR3 consists of 16 residues. Germline V CDR1 and CDR2: MNHEY, SMNVEV (reference sequence). Between the trimmed V and J ends, which lost 5 bases and 6 bases, there was a span of 20 bases.

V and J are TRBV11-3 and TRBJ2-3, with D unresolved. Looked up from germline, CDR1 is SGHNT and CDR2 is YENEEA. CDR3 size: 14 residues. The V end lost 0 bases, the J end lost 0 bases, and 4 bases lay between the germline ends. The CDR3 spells CASSLDNSTDTQYF. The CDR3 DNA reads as TGTGCCAGCAGCTTAGACAACAGCACAGATACGCAGTATTTT.

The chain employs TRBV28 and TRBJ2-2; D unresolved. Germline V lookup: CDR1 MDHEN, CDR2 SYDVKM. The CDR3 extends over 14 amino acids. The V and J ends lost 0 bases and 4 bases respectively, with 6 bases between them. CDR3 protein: CASSLWSITGELFF. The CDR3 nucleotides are TGTGCCAGCAGTTTATGGAGTATCACCGGGGAGCTGTTTTTT.

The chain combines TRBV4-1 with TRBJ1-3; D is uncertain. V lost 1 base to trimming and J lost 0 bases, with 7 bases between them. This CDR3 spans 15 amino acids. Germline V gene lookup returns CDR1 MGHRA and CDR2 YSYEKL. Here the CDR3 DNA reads TGCGCCAGCAGCCAAGGTCGGGCCTCTGGAAACACCATATATTTT. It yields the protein CASSQGRASGNTIYF.

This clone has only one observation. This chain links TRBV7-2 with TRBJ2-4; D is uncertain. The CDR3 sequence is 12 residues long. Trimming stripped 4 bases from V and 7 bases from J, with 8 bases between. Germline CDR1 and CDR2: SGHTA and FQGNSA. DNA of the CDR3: TGTGCCAGCAGCTCTGGGTGGAACATTCAGTACTTC. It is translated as CASSSGWNIQYF.

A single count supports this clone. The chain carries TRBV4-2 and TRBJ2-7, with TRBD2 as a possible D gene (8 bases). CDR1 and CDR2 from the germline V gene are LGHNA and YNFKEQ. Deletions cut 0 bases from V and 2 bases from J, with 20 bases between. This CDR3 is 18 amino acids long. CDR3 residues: CASSQDSSGTALAYEQYF. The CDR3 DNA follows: TGTGCCAGCAGCCAAGACAGTAGCGGGACAGCCCTAGCCTACGAGCAGTACTTC.